One and the same sample provided the 26 T cell receptor beta chains below, sequenced in a study of shared clonotypes between healthy human individuals. Naive CD8 cells, CD45RO-negative and positively selected for CCR7, excluded terminally differentiated effector memory CD45RA+ cells. Clones were sequenced by immunoSEQ multiplex PCR, and TCRdb holds only the in-frame ones, with some missing. The sample carries about 2.1 million clones, 93% recorded once. Sequences were obtained from naive CD8+ T cells from PBMCs. The receptors originated from a man between 18 and 35 years old in good health. Some clones in this sample may be carry-over from other donors' samples.

In this sample, this clone turned up once. The chain recombines TRBV6-1 with TRBJ2-7; D is unclear. V was shortened by 1 base and J by 2 bases, with 15 bases between the two germline ends. Germline CDR1 is MNHNS and CDR2 is SASEGT. The CDR3 has 16 residues. CDR3 DNA sequence: TGTGCCAGCAGTGAAGGTACTACTTGGGTTACCTACGAGCAGTACTTC. It specifies CASSEGTTWVTYEQYF.

The genes are TRBV9 and TRBJ1-2; possibly TRBD1 for D (6 bases). CDR1 is SGDLS and CDR2 is YYNGEE in the germline V gene. The V end lost 4 bases, the J end lost 10 bases, and 17 bases lay between the germline ends. The CDR3 length is 13 residues. CDR3 in DNA: TGTGCCAGCAGCCCCAACGAGGACAGCTACTACACCTTC. Encoded protein: CASSPNEDSYYTF.

The rearrangement uses TRBV9 and TRBJ1-2; a possible D gene is TRBD1 (5 bases). The V gene lost 2 bases and the J gene lost 1 base, with 18 bases spanning the gap. The CDR3 covers 17 residues. Germline loops: CDR1 SGDLS, CDR2 YYNGEE. CDR3 nucleotides: TGTGCCAGCAGCGTCAATGCAGGGAGAACAATTAACTATGGCTACACCTTC. Its protein is CASSVNAGRTINYGYTF.

V usage is TRBV7-8 and J usage is TRBJ2-3; no clear D gene. CDR1 SGHVS and CDR2 FQNEAQ come from the germline V gene. Trimming removed 0 bases from V and 8 bases from J, with 15 bases in between. The CDR3 sequence is 15 residues long. CDR3: CASSLAVAASGTQYF. The CDR3 DNA sequence: TGTGCCAGCAGCTTAGCGGTTGCGGCGTCAGGTACGCAGTATTTT.

The rearrangement joins TRBV15 to TRBJ1-4, with TRBD1 matching 11 bases. The J segment lost 6 bases and the V segment lost 3 bases, leaving 3 bases of the junction unmatched. The CDR3 consists of 15 residues. Germline CDR1 reads LNHNV; CDR2 reads YYDKDF (reference sequence). This CDR3 reads CATSSWTGGDEKLFF. The CDR3 nucleotides read TGTGCCACCAGCAGCTGGACAGGGGGCGATGAAAAACTGTTTTTT.

This chain links TRBV19 with TRBJ2-1; maybe TRBD1 (6 bases). Germline V gene sequence: CDR1 LNHDA, CDR2 SQIVND (reference sequence). CDR3 length: 12 amino acids. Trimming stripped 8 bases from V and 4 bases from J, with 9 bases between. CDR3 in DNA: TGTGCCAGTTGGGACACTTACAATGAGCAGTTCTTC. Its protein is CASWDTYNEQFF. The variable domain in full, with the rest retrieved from reference TRBV19 and TRBJ2-1, is DGGITQSPKYLFRKEGQNVTLSCEQNLNHDAMYWYRQDPGQGLRLIYYSQIVNDFQKGDIAEGYSVSREKKESFPLTVTSAQKNPTAFYLCASWDTYNEQFFGPGTRLTVL.

This sequence joins TRBV19 and TRBJ2-1; weak D call: TRBD1 (6 bases). The V end lost 7 bases, the J end lost 3 bases, and 16 bases lay between the germline ends. Germline V gene data show CDR1 as LNHDA and CDR2 as SQIVND (reference sequence). CDR3 length equals 15 residues. CDR3 bases: TGTGCCAGTACGGATGGACAGACTTACTACAATGAGCAGTTCTTC. It translates to CASTDGQTYYNEQFF.

Of note for this clone: Other DNA variants within this sample encode the same CDR3. The genes are TRBV2 and TRBJ2-7; the match to TRBD2 covers 8 bases. V lost 0 bases and J lost 0; bases outside the gene matches: 1. There are 15 residues in the CDR3. From germline, CDR1 is SNHLY and CDR2 FYNNEI. The CDR3 sequence: CASSEASGSSYEQYF. For the CDR3, the DNA is TGTGCCAGCAGTGAAGCCAGCGGGAGCTCCTACGAGCAGTACTTC.

About this clone itself: The junction does not match germline at one end; this may be a read error. DNA for the CDR3: TGCAGCGTTGAAGATTACGGCCAGGGCGTGCACTTC. Translation: CSVEDYGQGVHF. The chain employs TRBV29-1 and TRBJ2-7; D may be TRBD1 (5 bases). CDR1 and CDR2 (germline): SQVTM, ANQGSEA. The CDR3 runs 12 residues.

The V call is TRBV2, the J call TRBJ2-7; maybe TRBD2 (6 bases). V lost 7 bases, J lost 7 bases, and 20 bases lay in between. CDR1 and CDR2 (germline): SNHLY, FYNNEI. The CDR3 spans 14 residues. CDR3 DNA sequence: TGTGCCAGCACGCTTCGGGAGCCCTGGATGGAGCAGTACTTC. Translating it yields CASTLREPWMEQYF.

This clone was seen a few times. This chain links TRBV19 with TRBJ1-1; no clear D gene. CDR3 size: 11 residues. V lost 7 bases and J lost 4, with 7 bases in between. Germline loops: CDR1 LNHDA, CDR2 SQIVND (reference sequence). CDR3 in amino acids: CASTVGTEAFF. The CDR3 nucleotides are TGTGCCAGTACGGTCGGCACTGAAGCTTTCTTT.

This chain uses TRBV19 with TRBJ1-5, with 8 nucleotides matching TRBD1. Germline assignment: CDR1 LNHDA and CDR2 SQIVND (reference sequence). This CDR3 has 17 residues. V was pared by 5 bases and J by 4 bases, with 13 bases of the junction left unmatched. CDR3 amino acids: CASSVQPGQERNQPQHF. For the CDR3, the DNA is TGTGCCAGTAGTGTCCAGCCGGGACAGGAGAGGAATCAGCCCCAGCATTTT.

V gene TRBV27 combines with J gene TRBJ1-2, with 8 bases aligning to TRBD1. Per the germline V gene, CDR1 is MNHEY and CDR2 is SMNVEV (reference sequence). V was clipped by 5 bases and J by 0 bases; unmatched bases: 5. The CDR3 has 15 residues. The CDR3 reads CASSAGQGSNYGYTF. The DNA of the CDR3 is TGTGCCAGCAGTGCCGGACAGGGATCTAACTATGGCTACACCTTC.

This chain joins TRBV7-6 and TRBJ2-7, with 9 bases fitting TRBD2. The germline V gene has CDR1 SGHVS and CDR2 FNYEAQ. The CDR3 has 14 residues. V lost 2 bases to trimming and J lost 6 bases; unmatched junction nucleotides: 5. The CDR3: CASSLWAGGSEQYF. The CDR3 bases are TGTGCCAGCAGCTTATGGGCGGGAGGGTCCGAGCAGTACTTC.

The chain recombines TRBV19 with TRBJ2-5; 9 nucleotides align to TRBD2. Germline V gene sequence: CDR1 LNHDA, CDR2 SQIVND (reference sequence). The trim removed 5 bases at V and 0 bases at J, leaving 1 base unmatched. There are 14 residues in the CDR3. CDR3 nucleotide sequence: TGTGCCAGTAGTCTAGCGGGATACCAAGAGACCCAGTACTTC. This translates into CASSLAGYQETQYF.

Regarding this clone: The sample carries other DNA sequences with the same CDR3. The rearrangement uses TRBV5-1 and TRBJ1-3; 12 positions agree with TRBD1. The CDR3 runs 15 residues. J was trimmed by 4 bases and V by 3 bases; bases with no gene match: 2. The germline gives CDR1 SGHRS, CDR2 YFSETQ. The CDR3 protein is CASSWDRGPGNTIYF. The DNA for the CDR3 is TGCGCCAGCAGCTGGGACAGGGGGCCAGGAAACACCATATATTTT.

To note about this clone: At the DNA level, this CDR3 is encoded by other sequences in the same sample as well. This chain joins TRBV4-2 and TRBJ2-7; tentative D call: TRBD1 (5 bases). This CDR3 is built from 15 residues. The ends were cut back, 3 bases at V and 2 bases at J, with 14 bases in the middle. CDR1 and CDR2 from the germline V gene are LGHNA and YNFKEQ. CDR3 nucleotide sequence: TGTGCCAGCAGCCAGGGCCAGGGCAGAACCTACGAGCAGTACTTC. Amino acid sequence: CASSQGQGRTYEQYF.

CDR3: CASSSRGQGFIWTDTQYF. As DNA, the CDR3 is TGTGCCAGCAGTTCCCGGGGACAGGGGTTCATTTGGACAGATACGCAGTATTTT. The chain links TRBV27 to TRBJ2-3; 10 bases agree with TRBD1. Germline trimming cut 4 bases from V and 3 bases from J; bases unmatched to any gene: 13. CDR3 length: 18 amino acids. Germline CDR1 and CDR2: MNHEY and SMNVEV (reference sequence).

The chain joins TRBV4-1 to TRBJ2-2, with D hard to call. The V and J ends lost 4 bases and 3 bases respectively, with 9 bases between them. Germline CDR1 is MGHRA and CDR2 is YSYEKL. CDR3 size: 14 residues. The CDR3, as DNA: TGCGCCAGCAGCCTACACTTACACACCGGGGAGCTGTTTTTT. It yields the protein CASSLHLHTGELFF.

This clone has a handful of counts. V usage is TRBV4-1 and J usage is TRBJ1-1; no firm D call. From germline, CDR1 is MGHRA and CDR2 YSYEKL. This CDR3 comprises 12 residues. V shed 3 bases and J shed 5 bases, with 7 bases lying between them. CDR3 amino acids: CASSHMTTEAFF. As DNA, the CDR3 is TGCGCCAGCAGCCATATGACAACTGAAGCTTTCTTT.

This clone was observed a handful of times. This sequence joins TRBV7-2 and TRBJ2-7; no reliable D call. The CDR3 has 13 residues. Trimming pared 0 bases from V and 2 bases from J, leaving 5 bases between. Germline values: CDR1 SGHTA, CDR2 FQGNSA. CDR3 bases: TGTGCCAGCAGCTTAGCTATTCCCTACGAGCAGTACTTC. As protein: CASSLAIPYEQYF.

In its sample, this clone was seen once. CDR3 sequence reads: CASNGLGLRYEQYF. DNA for the CDR3: TGTGCCTCCAATGGACTAGGCCTGAGGTACGAGCAGTACTTC. This chain uses TRBV2 with TRBJ2-7; 7 bases are shared with TRBD2. Trimming removed 11 bases from V and 4 bases from J; junction bases left unmatched: 14. Germline CDR1 and CDR2: SNHLY and FYNNEI. The CDR3 covers 14 residues.

The chain carries TRBV27 and TRBJ2-7, with a tentative D call TRBD2 (5 bases). CDR3 length equals 11 residues. V lost 5 bases, J lost 9 bases, and 11 bases lay in between. CDR1 MNHEY and CDR2 SMNVEV come from the germline V gene (reference sequence). Written as DNA, the CDR3 is TGTGCCAGCAGTCCACTCCGGGGGCAGTACTTC. Encoded protein: CASSPLRGQYF.

This rearrangement joins TRBV7-9 to TRBJ2-4, with 13 bases identical to TRBD2. The CDR3 is 17 residues long. Germline values: CDR1 SEHNR, CDR2 FQNEAQ (reference sequence). J gave up 7 bases and V 7 bases, and 13 bases lay outside the gene matches. The CDR3 DNA sequence: TGTGCCAGCAATTCCGGGACTAGCGGGGACTCCCTGAACATTCAGTACTTC. Translation: CASNSGTSGDSLNIQYF.

This sequence joins TRBV28 and TRBJ2-7; D is ambiguous. Germline values: CDR1 MDHEN, CDR2 SYDVKM. V was cut by 6 bases and J by 5 bases, with 26 bases left in between. The CDR3 covers 17 residues. In DNA form, the CDR3 reads TGTGCCAGCAGCTACAACCAAGACCCCTTCGGCGTCAACGAGCAGTACTTC. Amino acid sequence: CASSYNQDPFGVNEQYF.

The CDR3 DNA reads TGTGCCAGCAGTTATGGAACGGCGTACAATGAGCAGTTCTTC. It is translated as CASSYGTAYNEQFF. The V call is TRBV6-5, the J call TRBJ2-1; no definite D call. The CDR3 totals 14 residues. Deletions cut 3 bases from V and 4 bases from J, with 10 bases between. CDR1 MNHEY and CDR2 SVGAGI come from the germline V gene.